This TCR beta chain appears in the sequencing data of a study of CD8+ T cells in alopecia areata. RNA was extracted and reverse transcribed into cDNA as the sequencing template. The data were produced by immunoSEQ multiplex PCR, yet TCRdb's version contains in-frame clones alone and is incomplete. The sample lists about 110,000 clones, 84% seen once, with around a quarter in the top ten. The V gene's germline CDR1 is SGHTA and CDR2 FQGNSA. Trimming cost V 5 bases and J 1 base, with 6 bases left between them. CDR3 size: 14 residues. Stated treatment: oral pan-JAK inhibitor, 5-10 mg twice daily. V gene TRBV7-2 combines with J gene TRBJ1-6; D remains unclear. The sequencing used CD8+ T cells sorted from blood, collected at week 24, from a patient treated with tofacitinib. This receptor was identified in a human donor with alopecia areata. In DNA, the CDR3 is TGTGCCAGCAGCCCCCTGTCCTATAATTCACCCCTCCACTTT. It is translated as CASSPLSYNSPLHF.